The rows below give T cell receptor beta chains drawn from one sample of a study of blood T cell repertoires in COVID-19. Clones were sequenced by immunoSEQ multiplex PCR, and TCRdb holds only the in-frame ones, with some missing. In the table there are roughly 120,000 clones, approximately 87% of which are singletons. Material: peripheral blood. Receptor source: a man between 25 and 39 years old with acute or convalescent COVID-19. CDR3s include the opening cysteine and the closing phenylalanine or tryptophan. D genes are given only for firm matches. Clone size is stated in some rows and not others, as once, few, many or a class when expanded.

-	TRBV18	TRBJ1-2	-	CASSPPVAGRYGYTF	TGTGCCAGCTCACCACCGGTGGCAGGGCGCTATGGCTACACCTTC
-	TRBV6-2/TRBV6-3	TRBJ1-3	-	CASSYIGSSGNTIYF	TGTGCCAGCAGTTATATCGGGTCCTCTGGAAACACCATATATTTT
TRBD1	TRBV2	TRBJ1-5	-	CASSQISGQGADQPQHF	TGTGCCAGCAGCCAAATATCCGGACAGGGGGCCGATCAGCCCCAGCATTTT
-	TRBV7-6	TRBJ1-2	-	CASSTTGEMDYTF	TGTGCCAGCAGCACTACAGGAGAGATGGACTACACCTTC
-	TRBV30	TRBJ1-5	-	CAWSGQDNQPQHF	TGTGCCTGGAGTGGACAGGACAATCAGCCCCAGCATTTT
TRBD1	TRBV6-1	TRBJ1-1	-	CASSGGQGVLWNTEAFF	TGTGCCAGCAGTGGGGGACAGGGAGTCTTATGGAACACTGAAGCTTTCTTT
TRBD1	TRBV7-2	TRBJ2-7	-	CASSFAGTGGSSQYF	TGTGCCAGCAGCTTCGCCGGGACAGGGGGGTCTTCGCAGTACTTC
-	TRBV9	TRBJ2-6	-	CASSAIPRLAGANVLTF	TGTGCCAGCAGCGCAATCCCTAGACTAGCTGGGGCCAACGTCCTGACTTTC
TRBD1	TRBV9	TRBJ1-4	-	CASSPRDREVEKLFF	TGTGCCAGCAGCCCCCGCGACAGGGAGGTTGAAAAACTGTTTTTT
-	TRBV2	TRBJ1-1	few	CASSDSPRGTEAFF	TGTGCCAGCAGTGACAGTCCCAGGGGCACTGAAGCTTTCTTT
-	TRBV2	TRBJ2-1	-	CASSEQGEQFF	TGTGCCAGCAGTGAGCAGGGTGAGCAGTTCTTC
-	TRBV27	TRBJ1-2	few	CASSFGENYGYTF	TGTGCCAGCAGTTTTGGGGAGAACTATGGCTACACCTTC
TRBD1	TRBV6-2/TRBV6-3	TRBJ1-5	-	CASSLTRQGPNNQPQHF	TGTGCCAGCAGTCTAACCCGACAGGGGCCTAACAATCAGCCCCAGCATTTT
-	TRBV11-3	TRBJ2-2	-	CASSLRAGPPNTGELFF	TGTGCCAGCAGCTTACGGGCGGGTCCACCAAACACCGGGGAGCTGTTTTTT
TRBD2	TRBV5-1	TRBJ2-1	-	CASSSLGLAGDEFYNEQFF	TGCGCCAGCAGCTCCTTGGGACTAGCGGGAGATGAGTTCTACAATGAGCAGTTCTTC
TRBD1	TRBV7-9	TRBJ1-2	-	CASSYDRGYGYTF	TGTGCCAGCAGCTACGACAGGGGCTATGGCTACACCTTC
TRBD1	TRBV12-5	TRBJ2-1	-	CASGPGTGQQFF	TGTGCTAGTGGACCCGGGACAGGTCAACAGTTCTTC
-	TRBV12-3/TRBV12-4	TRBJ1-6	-	CASSDRYSPLHF	TGTGCCAGCAGTGACAGATATTCACCCCTCCACTTT
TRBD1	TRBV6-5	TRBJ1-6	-	CASNPTTGVSPLHF	TGTGCCAGCAACCCTACAACAGGGGTCTCACCCCTCCACTTT
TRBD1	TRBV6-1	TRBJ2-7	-	CASSETGVSPSSYEQYF	TGTGCCAGCAGTGAAACAGGGGTAAGCCCGAGCTCCTACGAGCAGTACTTC
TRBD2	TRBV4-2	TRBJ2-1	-	CASSHFFPGLAGGEYNEQFF	TGTGCCAGCAGCCATTTTTTCCCGGGACTAGCGGGGGGGGAGTACAATGAGCAGTTCTTC
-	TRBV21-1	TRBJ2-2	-	CASSKGTGGYTGELFF	TGTGCCAGCAGCAAAGGGACAGGGGGTTACACCGGGGAGCTGTTTTTT
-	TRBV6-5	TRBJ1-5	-	CASTTGGSQPQHF	TGTGCCAGCACCACGGGGGGAAGTCAGCCCCAGCATTTT
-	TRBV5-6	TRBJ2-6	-	CASSWRESGANVLTF	TGTGCCAGCAGCTGGAGGGAGAGCGGGGCCAACGTCCTGACTTTC
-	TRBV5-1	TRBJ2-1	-	CASSLGLAISYNEQFF	TGCGCCAGCAGCTTGGGGCTAGCGATCTCCTACAATGAGCAGTTCTTC
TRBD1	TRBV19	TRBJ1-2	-	CASSIGLRDSSYGYTF	TGTGCCAGTAGTATAGGGCTCCGGGACAGCTCATATGGCTACACCTTC
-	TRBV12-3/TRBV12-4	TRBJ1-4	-	CASSFRRNEKLFF	TGTGCCAGCAGTTTCCGTCGTAATGAAAAACTGTTTTTT
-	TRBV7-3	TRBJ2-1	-	CASSSKGWPGNEQFF	TGTGCCAGCAGCTCAAAGGGGTGGCCGGGCAATGAGCAGTTCTTC
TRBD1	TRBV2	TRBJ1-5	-	CASSGDRGQPQHF	TGTGCCAGCAGTGGGGACAGGGGCCAGCCCCAGCATTTT
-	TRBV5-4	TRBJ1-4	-	CASSLDTQREKLFF	TGTGCCAGCAGCTTGGACACCCAACGTGAAAAACTGTTTTTT
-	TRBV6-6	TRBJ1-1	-	CASRSSNTEAFF	TGTGCCAGCAGGTCTTCGAACACTGAAGCTTTCTTT
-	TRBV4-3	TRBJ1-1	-	CASSQELVSGTEAFF	TGCGCCAGCAGCCAAGAACTGGTATCGGGCACTGAAGCTTTCTTT
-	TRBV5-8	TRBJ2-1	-	CASSRQQGPQFF	TGTGCCAGCAGCCGACAACAGGGCCCGCAGTTCTTC
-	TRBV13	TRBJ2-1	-	CASSSPGSYNEQFF	TGTGCCAGCAGCTCACCGGGTTCTTATAATGAGCAGTTCTTC
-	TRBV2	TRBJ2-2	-	CASRTVPTGELFF	TGTGCCAGTAGGACAGTACCCACCGGGGAGCTGTTTTTT
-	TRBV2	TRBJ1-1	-	CASSDERAGTEAFF	TGTGCCAGCAGTGATGAGAGAGCGGGCACTGAAGCTTTCTTT
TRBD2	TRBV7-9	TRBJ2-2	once	CASSLGTSGANTGELFF	TGTGCCAGCAGCTTAGGGACTAGCGGAGCGAACACCGGGGAGCTGTTTTTT
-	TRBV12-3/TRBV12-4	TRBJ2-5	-	CASSLGAWETQYF	TGTGCCAGCAGTTTGGGGGCCTGGGAGACCCAGTACTTC
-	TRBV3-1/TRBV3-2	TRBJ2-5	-	CASSQSPTGALEETQYF	TGTGCCAGCAGCCAATCCCCGACAGGCGCCTTGGAAGAGACCCAGTACTTC
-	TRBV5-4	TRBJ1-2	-	CASRNPSNYGYTF	TGTGCCAGCAGAAATCCGAGTAACTATGGCTACACCTTC
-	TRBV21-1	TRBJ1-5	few	CASSKCPQGILRSNQPQHF	TGTGCCAGCAGCAAATGCCCACAGGGAATTCTGAGGAGCAATCAGCCCCAGCATTTT
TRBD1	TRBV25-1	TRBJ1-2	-	CASSDGTGSYGYTF	TGTGCCAGCAGTGATGGGACAGGAAGCTATGGCTACACCTTC
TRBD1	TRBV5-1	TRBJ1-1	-	CASSPMGQGNTEAFF	TGCGCCAGCAGCCCGATGGGACAGGGGAACACTGAAGCTTTCTTT
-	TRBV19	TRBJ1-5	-	CASSPMGRSQPQHF	TGTGCCAGTAGTCCCATGGGGCGAAGTCAGCCCCAGCATTTT
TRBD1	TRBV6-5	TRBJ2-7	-	CASTSIDRAHEQYF	TGTGCCAGCACTTCTATCGACAGGGCCCACGAGCAGTACTTC
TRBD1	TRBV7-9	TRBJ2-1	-	CASSLGQGRGEQFF	TGTGCCAGCAGCCTCGGACAGGGAAGGGGTGAGCAGTTCTTC